Listed below are T cell receptor beta chains from one sample, sequenced in a study of blood T cell dynamics during melanoma immunotherapy. Repertoires were generated with immunoSEQ multiplex PCR, while TCRdb's copy carries only in-frame clones and drops some. The sample shows roughly 5,000 clones, around 85% of them seen only once. This material consisted of blood, taken from a patient treated with checkpoint blockade. The receptor set was obtained from a human donor with melanoma. The conserved cysteine and the conserved F or W are not part of the CDR3 here.

CDR3 protein,V gene,J gene
ASSPRLGGAEQETQY,TRBV7-9,TRBJ2-5
ASSEGGEQY,TRBV6-1,TRBJ2-7
ASSTTGGEGYEQY,TRBV18,TRBJ2-7
ASSLVGTHETQY,TRBV7-2,TRBJ2-5
ASSKQGRGDTEAF,TRBV19,TRBJ1-1
AWSGSGHSSYEQY,TRBV30,TRBJ2-7
ASSIEPAVNT,TRBV19,TRBJ1-2
ASSIGQGTNTEAF,TRBV19,TRBJ1-1
ASSLGLREGTDTQY,TRBV5-1,TRBJ2-3
ASSHQGAYNEQF,TRBV5-8,TRBJ2-1
ASSEGQGWNSNQPQH,TRBV6-1,TRBJ1-5
ASSESTLQF,TRBV25-1,TRBJ2-1
ASSLSSGTGGFQPQH,TRBV7-2,TRBJ1-5
ASSLAGGIAKNIQY,TRBV7-3,TRBJ2-4
ASSPEVVAYEQY,TRBV5-4,TRBJ2-7
ASGWGQETQY,TRBV5-6,TRBJ2-5
ASSEGGGWNNEQF,TRBV25-1,TRBJ2-1
ASQRSGNTGELF,TRBV5-1,TRBJ2-2
ASSRDREGNQPQH,TRBV4-3,TRBJ1-5
ASRFWARYEQY,TRBV12-2,TRBJ2-7
ATSRYTNPTGELF,TRBV15,TRBJ2-2
ASSLAGQGNTEAF,TRBV7-9,TRBJ1-1
ASSMTGGIEQF,TRBV19,TRBJ2-1
ASSKGEELGLAGVEDTQY,TRBV21-1,TRBJ2-3
ASSPIGTGVPQRLGDYGYT,TRBV28,TRBJ1-2
ASSEEDSGANVLT,TRBV6-4,TRBJ2-6
ASSGTGVGYEQY,TRBV7-6,TRBJ2-7
ASSKGEGCTGELF,TRBV21-1,TRBJ2-2
ASSYFGRGLDTGELF,TRBV9,TRBJ2-2
ATSRDRGSGNTIY,TRBV15,TRBJ1-3
ASSLTRGFEAF,TRBV4-3,TRBJ1-1
ASSPGTSGRVQETQY,TRBV7-2,TRBJ2-5
ASTTRGRTNEKLF,TRBV6-1,TRBJ1-4
ASSLSRGAGQPQH,TRBV7-3,TRBJ1-5
ASSPKRDWAKNIQY,TRBV5-8,TRBJ2-4
ASSQDGGGRAYLETQY,TRBV7-9,TRBJ2-5
ASSLEQQLYEQY,TRBV7-2,TRBJ2-7
ASSQQEFYGYT,TRBV18,TRBJ1-2
ASTTLQGSGANVLT,TRBV19,TRBJ2-6
ASSDTGVRGYT,TRBV19,TRBJ1-2
ASSRDIGTAYNEQF,TRBV4-3,TRBJ2-1